What follows are 7 T cell receptor beta chains derived from one specimen sequenced in a study of cytomegalovirus exposure and HLA in healthy donors. 60 Vbeta and 13 Jbeta primers were used in PCR. Sequenced by immunoSEQ multiplex PCR; TCRdb stores in-frame clones only, minus some. This table has over 150,000 clones, 82% appearing once. The sequencing input was PBMCs. These TCRs come from a girl between 10 and 17 years old in good health and CMV-seropositive.

J is TRBJ1-1 and V is TRBV9; 9 bases are a match to TRBD1. The CDR3 length is 17 residues. The germline V gene encodes CDR1 SGDLS and CDR2 YYNGEE. V lost 0 bases, J lost 1 base, and 7 bases stayed unmatched. CDR3: CASSVELLDRGNTEAFF. For the CDR3, the DNA is TGTGCCAGCAGCGTAGAATTGCTGGACAGGGGGAACACTGAAGCTTTCTTT.

This chain links TRBV28 with TRBJ2-1; TRBD1 agrees at 7 bases. Germline-derived CDR1 and CDR2 are MDHEN and SYDVKM. This CDR3 is built from 13 residues. J was trimmed by 5 bases and V by 8 bases; bases with no gene match: 6. The CDR3 DNA reads as TGTGCCAGCGCGGACAGGCTCGACAATGAGCAGTTCTTC. Protein product: CASADRLDNEQFF.

The chain couples TRBV5-1 to TRBJ1-1; 9 positions match TRBD1. The CDR3 is 16 residues long. CDR1 SGHRS and CDR2 YFSETQ come from the germline V gene. J gave up 5 bases and V 0 bases, and 8 bases lay outside the gene matches. CDR3: CASSLGGQGWWTEAFF. The CDR3 DNA reads TGCGCCAGCAGCTTGGGAGGACAGGGGTGGTGGACTGAAGCTTTCTTT.

This chain uses TRBV30 with TRBJ2-7; TRBD2 agrees at 11 bases. Germline trimming cut 0 bases from V and 3 bases from J; bases unmatched to any gene: 4. Germline CDR1 and CDR2: GTSNPN and SVGIG (reference sequence). The CDR3 extends over 15 amino acids. The CDR3 region is CAWSVRLAGSYEQYF. The CDR3 DNA is TGTGCCTGGAGTGTACGACTAGCGGGGAGCTACGAGCAGTACTTC.

This clone was detected once. The J gene is TRBJ1-4, the V gene TRBV7-8, with a weak D call TRBD1 (6 bases). Between the trimmed V and J ends, which lost 5 bases and 8 bases, there was a span of 15 bases. The V gene's germline CDR1 is SGHVS and CDR2 FQNEAQ. The CDR3 is 14 residues long. The CDR3 loop reads CASSPRTENEKLFF. CDR3 DNA: TGTGCCAGCAGCCCGCGGACAGAGAACGAAAAACTGTTTTTT.

This clone was seen more than once but under ten times. V usage is TRBV9 and J usage is TRBJ1-4; no firm D call. Trimming removed 0 bases at V and 5 bases at J, with 11 bases between. There are 15 residues in the CDR3. Germline assignment: CDR1 SGDLS and CDR2 YYNGEE. CDR3 residues: CASSVGPSLNEKLFF. CDR3 nucleotides: TGTGCCAGCAGCGTAGGTCCCTCACTCAATGAAAAACTGTTTTTT.

This clone is a singleton in its sample. The chain is built from TRBV28 and TRBJ2-7, with a weak D call TRBD1 (6 bases). CDR1 and CDR2 (germline): MDHEN, SYDVKM. The ends were cut back, 6 bases at V and 0 bases at J, with 15 bases in the middle. There are 15 residues in the CDR3. CDR3 in amino acids: CASRPRGQPSYEQYF. In nucleotides, the CDR3 is TGTGCCAGCAGACCGAGAGGACAGCCCTCCTACGAGCAGTACTTC.